The 6 T cell receptor beta chains below were found in one sample sequenced in a study of cytomegalovirus exposure and HLA in healthy donors. With 60 Vbeta and 13 Jbeta primers, the PCR was carried out. Sequencing was performed with immunoSEQ multiplex PCR; in TCRdb, only in-frame clones are kept and a portion is missing. The data show 200,000 to 250,000 clones, about 80% seen once. What was sequenced was PBMCs. All receptors derive from a young man in good health and CMV-seronegative.

This clone occurred once. The chain carries TRBV6-4 and TRBJ2-2, with 8 bases aligning to TRBD1. The ends lost 4 bases at V and 3 bases at J; junction bases unmatched: 4. This CDR3 spans 15 amino acids. CDR1 is MRHNA and CDR2 is SNTAGT in the germline V gene. The chain's CDR3 is CASSGGQGDTGELFF. For the CDR3, the DNA is TGTGCCAGCAGTGGCGGACAGGGCGACACCGGGGAGCTGTTTTTT.

The CDR3 DNA follows: TGTGCCAGCAGCTTAGAGGGGAAGGGCACAGATACGCAGTATTTT. Its protein is CASSLEGKGTDTQYF. This chain links TRBV7-9 with TRBJ2-3; D possibly corresponds to TRBD1 (5 bases). In germline, CDR1 is SEHNR, CDR2 FQNEAQ (reference sequence). The V end lost 1 base, the J end lost 1 base, and 9 bases lay between the germline ends. The CDR3 is 15 residues long.

The V and J genes are TRBV7-9 and TRBJ1-2, with no clear D. Deletions cut 5 bases from V and 4 bases from J, with 8 bases between. The CDR3 totals 12 residues. Germline CDR1 and CDR2: SEHNR and FQNEAQ (reference sequence). CDR3 sequence (DNA): TGTGCCAGCAGCGTCGGGTCCTATGGCTACACCTTC. It encodes CASSVGSYGYTF.

The CDR3 loop is CAVLRDRGGEAFF. CDR3 coding DNA: TGTGCTGTTCTTCGGGACAGGGGGGGTGAAGCTTTCTTT. V is TRBV28 and J is TRBJ1-1; 11 positions agree with TRBD1. Germline loops: CDR1 MDHEN, CDR2 SYDVKM. The CDR3 runs to 13 residues.

V usage is TRBV30 and J usage is TRBJ1-5; perhaps TRBD1 as D (6 bases). The germline V and J ends were trimmed by 3 bases and 0 bases, with 12 bases remaining between them. The V gene's germline CDR1 is GTSNPN and CDR2 SVGIG (reference sequence). The CDR3 has 15 amino acids. The CDR3 DNA reads as TGTGCCTGGAGCGGGACATCATTTAGCAATCAGCCCCAGCATTTT. Translating gives CAWSGTSFSNQPQHF.

J is TRBJ1-2 and V is TRBV4-3, with 8 nucleotides matching TRBD1. Per germline, CDR1 LGHNA and CDR2 YSLEER. The CDR3 totals 14 residues. V was clipped by 1 base and J by 8 bases; unmatched bases: 6. The CDR3 reads CASSQADRVGGYTF. CDR3 DNA: TGCGCCAGCAGCCAAGCGGACAGGGTGGGAGGCTACACCTTC.